This T cell receptor beta chain stems from a study of T cell repertoires in cytomegalovirus infection. Study at large: Public TCR beta signatures indicated both CMV infection and matching HLA type. Whole-study findings and limits: Across the ex vivo response, the dominant clonotypes were HLA-C-restricted CMV-specific TCR beta clonotypes. Summed frequency of shared TCR beta families picked out CMV carriers who also had the relevant HLA.

TCRdb re-called the reads with MiXCR, one entry per CDR3 protein. Here the sample spans nearly 450,000 distinct CDR3 sequences, 25% to 40% being singletons. This clonotype was seen many times. Its target is unknown. This CDR3 comprises 14 residues. The V end lost 6 bases, the J end lost 1 base, and 12 bases lay between the germline ends. The clonotype was recovered from a human donor in good health (CMV status not recorded). Some clones in this sample may be carry-over from other donors' samples. The chain is built from TRBV12-3 or TRBV12-4 and TRBJ1-1; possible D gene TRBD1, 5 bases. The sequenced sample consisted of PBMCs. The CDR3: CASRGGRRNTEAFF. CDR3 DNA: TGTGCCAGCAGGGGGGGACGGAGGAACACTGAAGCTTTCTTT.